The clone carrying this T cell receptor (beta chain) was observed a single time. These data come from a study of shared clonotypes between healthy human individuals. The length of the CDR3 is 17 residues. The ends lost 0 bases at V and 2 bases at J; junction bases unmatched: 10. Germline values: CDR1 SGDLS, CDR2 YYNGEE. Profiling relied on immunoSEQ multiplex PCR, and the TCRdb table lists in-frame clones only, not all of them. The data contain about 980,000 clones, 76% of them seen just once; the ten biggest clones take up roughly 1.5%. This chain uses TRBV9 with TRBJ2-5, with 7 bases that match TRBD2. This TCR derives from a man aged 18 to 29 in good health. The specimen sequenced was memory CD4+ T cells sorted from blood. The subset: CD45RA-negative fraction. The CDR3 spells CASSVGETSPWQETQYF. The CDR3 DNA is TGTGCCAGCAGCGTAGGCGAGACTAGCCCCTGGCAAGAGACCCAGTACTTC.